This TCR beta chain was recorded in a study of CD8 T cells in Susac syndrome. Study information: When blood was drawn, the patients with Susac syndrome were therapy-naive, on corticosteroids, or on intravenous immunoglobulin alone.

Germline lookup yields CDR1 SQVTM and CDR2 ANQGSEA. V trimming: 8 bases; J trimming: 6 bases; junction bases outside the gene matches: 5. This CDR3 has 12 amino acids. Blood CD8+ and CD4+ T cells underwent high-throughput TCR beta sequencing. When the RNA was reverse transcribed, random hexamers were used with an input of 0.5 to 1 ug. With immunoSEQ multiplex PCR, TCR beta CDR3 was amplified across 54 Vbeta and 13 Jbeta. TCRdb passed the immunoSEQ multiplex PCR reads through MiXCR, listing each CDR3 protein once. In the table there are some 150,000 distinct CDR3 sequences, approximately 95% of which are singletons.

Sequenced material: CD4+ T cells from PBMCs. The genes are TRBV29-1 and TRBJ2-3; 10 positions match TRBD1. This receptor was identified in a human donor with Susac syndrome. For the CDR3, the DNA is TGCAGCTCCGGGACAGGGGTCGATACGCAGTATTTT. Translated: CSSGTGVDTQYF.